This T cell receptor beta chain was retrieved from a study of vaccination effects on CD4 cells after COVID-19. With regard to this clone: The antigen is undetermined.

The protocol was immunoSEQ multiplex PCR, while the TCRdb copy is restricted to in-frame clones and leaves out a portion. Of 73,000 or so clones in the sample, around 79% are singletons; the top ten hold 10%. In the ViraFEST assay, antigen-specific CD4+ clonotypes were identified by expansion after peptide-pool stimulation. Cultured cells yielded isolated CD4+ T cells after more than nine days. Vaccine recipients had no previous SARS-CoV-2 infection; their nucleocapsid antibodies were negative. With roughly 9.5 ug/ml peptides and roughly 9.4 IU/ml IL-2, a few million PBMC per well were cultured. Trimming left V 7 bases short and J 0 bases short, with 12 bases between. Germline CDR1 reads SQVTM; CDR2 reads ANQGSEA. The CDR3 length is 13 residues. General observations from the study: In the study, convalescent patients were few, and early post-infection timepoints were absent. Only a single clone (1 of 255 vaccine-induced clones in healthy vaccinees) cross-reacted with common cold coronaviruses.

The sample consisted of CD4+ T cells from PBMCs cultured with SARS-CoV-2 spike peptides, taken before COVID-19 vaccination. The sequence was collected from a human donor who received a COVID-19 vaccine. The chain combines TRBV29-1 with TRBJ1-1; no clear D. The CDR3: CSAAPHLNTEAFF. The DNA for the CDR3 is TGCAGCGCCGCCCCTCATTTGAACACTGAAGCTTTCTTT.